The rows below give T cell receptor beta chains drawn from one sample of a study of cytomegalovirus exposure and HLA in healthy donors. Libraries were prepared by immunoSEQ multiplex PCR; TCRdb keeps only in-frame clonotypes and omits some of them. Altogether some 100,000 clones are present, roughly three quarters being singletons, with the ten largest covering 12%. Input material: PBMCs. Receptors originate from a woman between 40 and 50 years old in good health and CMV-seropositive. CDR3s include the opening cysteine and the closing phenylalanine or tryptophan. A D gene is named only where the DNA matches it firmly. A row's size may be missing; if present it is once, few, many or a size class.

D gene	V gene	clone size	J gene	CDR3 protein	CDR3 DNA
NA	TRBV11-3	NA	TRBJ1-4	CASSLGQGSEKLFF	TGTGCCAGCAGCTTAGGTCAGGGTAGTGAAAAACTGTTTTTT
NA	TRBV18	once	TRBJ1-1	CASSPRADNTEAFF	TGTGCCAGCTCACCCAGGGCAGACAACACTGAAGCTTTCTTT
TRBD1	TRBV5-5	NA	TRBJ1-2	CASSLLQGASYGYTF	TGTGCCAGCAGCTTACTACAGGGGGCAAGCTATGGCTACACCTTC
NA	TRBV6-5	many	TRBJ1-3	CASKGGGGAAYF	TGTGCCAGCAAAGGGGGGGGAGGCGCTGCATATTTT
NA	TRBV5-3	NA	TRBJ1-5	CARSPPEGANNQPQHF	TGTGCCAGAAGCCCACCGGAGGGCGCTAACAATCAGCCCCAGCATTTT
TRBD2	TRBV29-1	NA	TRBJ2-7	CSVEGGGREQYF	TGCAGCGTTGAAGGCGGGGGGCGTGAGCAGTACTTC
TRBD2	TRBV6-4	NA	TRBJ2-5	CARPGLAGIGWETQYF	TGTGCCAGGCCGGGACTAGCGGGGATTGGGTGGGAGACCCAGTACTTC
TRBD1	TRBV6-1	few	TRBJ2-7	CASSESTGGSYEQYF	TGTGCCAGCAGTGAATCGACAGGGGGCTCCTACGAGCAGTACTTC
TRBD1	TRBV9	NA	TRBJ1-1	CASSVGQGNTEAFF	TGTGCCAGCAGCGTCGGACAGGGGAACACTGAAGCTTTCTTT
NA	TRBV27	NA	TRBJ1-5	CASSPTAPTGEPQHF	TGTGCCAGCTCTCCGACAGCGCCTACTGGGGAGCCCCAGCATTTT
NA	TRBV5-1	few	TRBJ2-1	CASSYNNEQFF	TGCGCCAGCAGCTATAACAATGAGCAGTTCTTC
NA	TRBV9	NA	TRBJ2-4	CASSLHPGAKNIQYF	TGTGCCAGCAGCCTTCATCCGGGTGCCAAAAACATTCAGTACTTC
NA	TRBV6-5	NA	TRBJ2-1	CASSAGPYNEQFF	TGTGCCAGCTCGGCAGGGCCATACAATGAGCAGTTCTTC
NA	TRBV27	NA	TRBJ2-1	CASSSGPSSYNEQFF	TGTGCCAGCAGTTCAGGGCCGAGCTCCTACAATGAGCAGTTCTTC
TRBD1	TRBV7-7	NA	TRBJ2-2	CASSLGQGTNTGELFF	TGTGCCAGCAGCTTGGGACAGGGGACGAACACCGGGGAGCTGTTTTTT
NA	TRBV5-8	NA	TRBJ2-7	CASRPGAIRAYEQYF	TGTGCCAGCAGGCCGGGAGCCATTAGAGCCTACGAGCAGTACTTC
NA	TRBV7-9	NA	TRBJ2-5	CASSFRETQYF	TGTGCCAGCAGCTTCCGAGAGACCCAGTACTTC
TRBD1	TRBV5-1	NA	TRBJ2-2	CASNQQGSGELFF	TGCGCCAGCAACCAACAGGGGTCCGGGGAGCTGTTTTTT
TRBD1	TRBV29-1	NA	TRBJ1-2	CSVGQVYGYTF	TGCAGCGTAGGACAGGTCTATGGCTACACCTTC
NA	TRBV30	NA	TRBJ1-1	CAWSGLFNTEAFF	TGTGCCTGGAGCGGGTTATTCAACACTGAAGCTTTCTTT
TRBD2	TRBV2	NA	TRBJ2-3	CASIALAGASSTDTQYF	TGTGCCAGCATAGCATTAGCGGGGGCATCTAGCACAGATACGCAGTATTTT
TRBD2	TRBV4-1	few	TRBJ2-3	CASSQASGGAATDTQYF	TGCGCCAGCAGCCAAGCTAGCGGGGGGGCAGCCACAGATACGCAGTATTTT
TRBD1	TRBV7-9	NA	TRBJ1-4	CASRAGTGGQRGEKLFF	TGTGCCAGCAGGGCCGGGACAGGGGGACAAAGAGGTGAAAAACTGTTTTTT
NA	TRBV2	NA	TRBJ1-2	CASRPGGGAEYGYTF	TGTGCCAGCAGGCCGGGCGGGGGGGCCGAATATGGCTACACCTTC
TRBD2	TRBV4-2	few	TRBJ2-7	CASSHMGTAGASYEQYF	TGTGCCAGCAGCCACATGGGAACAGCGGGGGCCTCCTACGAGCAGTACTTC
NA	TRBV2	NA	TRBJ2-7	CASRTDSYEQYF	TGTGCCAGCAGAACAGATTCCTACGAGCAGTACTTC
NA	TRBV7-2	NA	TRBJ1-2	CASSLVPQRGNGYTF	TGTGCCAGCAGCTTAGTACCTCAGCGGGGGAATGGCTACACCTTC
TRBD2	TRBV6-4	NA	TRBJ2-3	CASSRLAGGPDTQYF	TGTGCCAGCAGCCGACTAGCGGGGGGCCCAGATACGCAGTATTTT
NA	TRBV30	NA	TRBJ2-2	CAWSLLADTGELFF	TGTGCCTGGAGCTTACTAGCTGACACCGGGGAGCTGTTTTTT
TRBD1	TRBV19	NA	TRBJ1-5	CASKPGTGVGVQPQHF	TGTGCCAGTAAGCCCGGGACAGGGGTGGGTGTTCAGCCCCAGCATTTT
NA	TRBV19	NA	TRBJ1-1	CASSIQAGRGAFF	TGTGCCAGTAGTATTCAAGCAGGGAGGGGAGCTTTCTTT
TRBD1	TRBV6-5	NA	TRBJ2-7	CASSFRTGARDEQYF	TGTGCCAGCAGTTTCCGGACAGGGGCGCGGGACGAGCAGTACTTC
NA	TRBV19	NA	TRBJ2-7	CASSIGPGRYEQYF	TGTGCCAGTAGTATAGGCCCGGGAAGGTACGAGCAGTACTTC
NA	TRBV6-1	NA	TRBJ1-4	CASWGNRNEKLFF	TGTGCCAGCTGGGGCAATAGAAATGAAAAACTGTTTTTT
NA	TRBV7-7	NA	TRBJ1-5	CASSPKTWEQPQHF	TGTGCCAGCAGCCCTAAGACGTGGGAGCAGCCCCAGCATTTT
TRBD1	TRBV5-1	NA	TRBJ1-3	CASSLGDRTSGNTIYF	TGCGCCAGCAGCTTAGGGGACAGGACCTCTGGAAACACCATATATTTT
NA	TRBV10-3	NA	TRBJ2-2	CAIKGVAEMNTGELFF	TGTGCCATCAAAGGGGTAGCGGAGATGAACACCGGGGAGCTGTTTTTT
TRBD2	TRBV6-6	NA	TRBJ2-1	CASSLGTSGFEQFF	TGTGCCAGCAGCCTCGGGACTAGCGGTTTTGAGCAGTTCTTC
TRBD2	TRBV11-2	NA	TRBJ2-3	CASSPTSGPADTQYF	TGTGCCAGCAGCCCGACTAGCGGGCCCGCAGATACGCAGTATTTT
TRBD2	TRBV2	few	TRBJ2-5	CASRLLAGNQETQYF	TGTGCCAGCAGACTACTAGCGGGGAACCAAGAGACCCAGTACTTC